These 9 T cell receptor beta chains came from one sample sequenced in a study of a mutant IDH1 vaccine in newly diagnosed glioma. Assay: immunoSEQ multiplex PCR; the TCRdb copy retains only in-frame clones and omits some. Among approximately 28,000 clones listed, 65% to 85% were seen once. No antigen is known for these receptors. Documented time point: week 23, last vaccination. Each vaccine dose was 300 ug of mutant IDH1 20-mer peptide, with topical imiquimod. Sequenced here: PBMCs, sampled from a glioma patient whose treatment included an IDH1 peptide vaccine. These receptors all come from a woman aged 18-29 years with glioma.

The chain carries TRBV12-5 and TRBJ2-3; no definite D call. Looked up from germline, CDR1 is LGHNT and CDR2 is FRNRAP. V was trimmed by 10 bases and J by 3 bases, leaving 8 bases between them. The CDR3 loop spans 11 amino acids. CDR3 in amino acids: CATRATDTQYF. The CDR3 nucleotides read TGTGCTACCCGAGCAACAGATACGCAGTATTTT.

CDR3: CASSGFSYEQYF. DNA for the CDR3: TGTGCCAGCAGCGGGTTCTCCTACGAGCAGTACTTC. This chain joins TRBV7-2 and TRBJ2-7; D is unclear. CDR3 size: 12 residues. The germline CDR1 and CDR2 sequences are SGHTA and FQGNSA. The V end was cut by 5 bases, the J end by 0 bases, with 5 bases between.

The chain joins TRBV28 to TRBJ1-4; D call uncertain. This CDR3 region has 14 residues. Trimming took off 6 bases at V and 5 bases at J, with 13 bases between the two ends. The germline V gene has CDR1 MDHEN and CDR2 SYDVKM. The CDR3 nucleotides read TGTGCCAGCAGCCGGGTGGCCGGGAATGAAAAACTGTTTTTT. It is translated as CASSRVAGNEKLFF.

The gene calls are TRBV5-1 and TRBJ2-1, with TRBD2 as a possible D gene (6 bases). This CDR3 has 14 residues. The V end lost 3 bases, the J end lost 5 bases, and 12 bases lay between the germline ends. CDR1 SGHRS and CDR2 YFSETQ come from the germline V gene. CDR3 nucleotide sequence: TGCGCCAGCAGCTCAGAGGGGACTCACAATGAGCAGTTCTTC. This encodes CASSSEGTHNEQFF.

This clone was seen a single time. The chain has TRBV2 and TRBJ1-2, with D hard to call. Per the germline V gene, CDR1 is SNHLY and CDR2 is FYNNEI. CDR3 size: 13 residues. The V end lost 7 bases, the J end lost 2 bases, and 11 bases lay between the germline ends. CDR3 amino acids: CASIGSQNYGYTF. The CDR3 DNA reads as TGTGCCAGCATCGGATCCCAAAACTATGGCTACACCTTC.

This clone was counted a few times. The rearrangement uses TRBV2 and TRBJ1-1, with 7 bases aligning to TRBD1. Germline values: CDR1 SNHLY, CDR2 FYNNEI. The V and J ends lost 4 bases and 10 bases, in that order; junction bases with no gene match: 3. CDR3 length equals 11 residues. The DNA for the CDR3 is TGTGCCAGCAGTGTGACAGGGCCAGCTTTCTTT. Translation gives CASSVTGPAFF.

The chain has TRBV30 and TRBJ2-7, with a possible D match to TRBD1 (5 bases). Trimming cost V 4 bases and J 5 bases, with 18 bases left between them. Germline V CDR1 and CDR2: GTSNPN, SVGIG (reference sequence). CDR3 length equals 14 residues. The CDR3 DNA reads as TGTGCCTGGACCCGGCCAGGGTTCGGCGACGAGCAGTACTTC. It translates to CAWTRPGFGDEQYF. The full variable domain, with the rest looked up from reference TRBV30 and TRBJ2-7, is SQTIHQWPATLVQPVGSPLSLECTVEGTSNPNLYWYRQAAGRGLQLLFYSVGIGQISSEVPQNLSASRPQDRQFILSSKKLLLSDSGFYLCAWTRPGFGDEQYFGPGTRLTVT.

This clone was found once. The V gene is TRBV2, the J gene TRBJ2-5, with 10 bases that match TRBD1. V was clipped by 4 bases and J by 4 bases; unmatched bases: 9. This CDR3 is built from 16 residues. Per the germline V gene, CDR1 is SNHLY and CDR2 is FYNNEI. Written as DNA, the CDR3 is TGTGCCAGCAGTGGAGCGGGACAGGGGTCCGGAGAGACCCAGTACTTC. Its protein is CASSGAGQGSGETQYF. The full variable domain, with the rest looked up from reference TRBV2 and TRBJ2-5, is EPEVTQTPSHQVTQMGQEVILRCVPISNHLYFYWYRQILGQKVEFLVSFYNNEISEKSEIFDDQFSVERPDGSNFTLKIRSTKLEDSAMYFCASSGAGQGSGETQYFGPGTRLLVL.

The rearrangement uses TRBV6-6 and TRBJ1-1; no reliable D call. The CDR3 runs 14 residues. In germline, CDR1 is MNHNY, CDR2 SVGAGI (reference sequence). Trimming removed 6 bases from V and 1 base from J, with 12 bases in between. The CDR3, as DNA: TGTGCCAGCAGGCTCCGGGGTGAGAACACTGAAGCTTTCTTT. Translating gives CASRLRGENTEAFF.